This entry lists 21 T cell receptor beta chains sequenced from one sample in a study of OX40 agonist ivuxolimab in advanced cancers. Clones were sequenced by immunoSEQ multiplex PCR, and TCRdb holds only the in-frame ones, with some missing. Altogether roughly 63,000 clones are present, roughly 89% being singletons, with the ten largest covering about 12%. The input for sequencing was CD4+ or CD8+ T cells sorted from blood, taken in a trial of the OX40 agonist ivuxolimab. The receptors were sampled from an adult with an advanced solid tumor such as melanoma, head and neck, liver or kidney cancer.

This clone was seen just once. J is TRBJ2-5 and V is TRBV7-9, with a possible D match to TRBD1 (5 bases). The CDR3 runs to 17 residues. Trimming took off 2 bases at V and 1 base at J, with 17 bases between the two ends. Germline CDR1 reads SEHNR; CDR2 reads FQNEAQ (reference sequence). The CDR3 nucleotides are TGTGCCAGCAGCTTATTACCTGCTGGGGCTTCCCAAGAGACCCAGTACTTC. Amino acid sequence: CASSLLPAGASQETQYF.

The chain combines TRBV5-1 with TRBJ1-2; the D is unclear. This CDR3 has 14 residues. In germline, CDR1 is SGHRS, CDR2 YFSETQ. V was trimmed by 4 bases and J by 0 bases, leaving 10 bases between them. The DNA of the CDR3 is TGCGCCAGCAGCGCGAGTCCGGCTAACTATGGCTACACCTTC. It encodes CASSASPANYGYTF.

V gene TRBV19 combines with J gene TRBJ1-3; TRBD1 might be the D (6 bases). The ends were cut back, 7 bases at V and 2 bases at J, with 15 bases in the middle. This CDR3 comprises 15 residues. Per the germline V gene, CDR1 is LNHDA and CDR2 is SQIVND (reference sequence). For the CDR3, the DNA is TGTGCCAGTAAACCTCACCAGGGGACTGGAAACACCATATATTTT. As protein: CASKPHQGTGNTIYF.

V usage is TRBV5-6 and J usage is TRBJ1-1, with D uncertain. Germline V CDR1 and CDR2: SGHDT, YYEEEE. Trimming removed 2 bases from V and 1 base from J, with 9 bases in between. There are 14 residues in the CDR3. The CDR3 sequence: CASSFGSWNTEAFF. In nucleotides, the CDR3 is TGTGCCAGCAGCTTCGGCAGTTGGAACACTGAAGCTTTCTTT.

CDR3 sequence: CASSVAGQSTEAFF. Here the CDR3 DNA reads TGTGCCAGCAGCGTAGCGGGACAGTCTACTGAAGCTTTCTTT. The gene calls are TRBV9 and TRBJ1-1; 7 bases line up with TRBD1. The CDR3 extends over 14 amino acids. Germline assignment: CDR1 SGDLS and CDR2 YYNGEE. The V segment lost 0 bases and the J segment 5 bases; nucleotides outside the gene matches: 4.

The chain carries TRBV28 and TRBJ2-1; TRBD2 aligns across 7 bases. V lost 3 bases and J lost 11; bases outside the gene matches: 19. CDR3 size: 17 residues. Per germline, CDR1 MDHEN and CDR2 SYDVKM. The CDR3 loop is CASSFPLTSVSRGKQFF. The CDR3 DNA reads TGTGCCAGCAGTTTCCCCCTAACTAGCGTTAGCCGGGGGAAGCAGTTCTTC.

This chain connects TRBV13 to TRBJ1-2; D perhaps matches TRBD1 (6 bases). The CDR3 runs 14 residues. Germline values: CDR1 PRHDT, CDR2 FYEKMQ (reference sequence). V lost 0 bases and J lost 4, with 9 bases in between. The CDR3 loop is CASSLGGGSYGYTF. DNA of the CDR3: TGTGCCAGCAGCTTAGGAGGGGGTTCCTATGGCTACACCTTC.

The chain links TRBV29-1 to TRBJ2-1, with 8 bases lining up with TRBD1. Germline CDR1 SQVTM, CDR2 ANQGSEA. The CDR3 consists of 13 residues. Unmatched junction bases numbered 4, after V lost 0 bases and J lost 9 bases. In DNA, the CDR3 is TGCAGCGTTGAAGAACAGGGGGTTGGTGAGCAGTTCTTC. Amino acid sequence: CSVEEQGVGEQFF.

This clone came up once. The chain carries TRBV19 and TRBJ1-1; D is undetermined. The CDR3 is made up of 13 amino acids. Germline values: CDR1 LNHDA, CDR2 SQIVND (reference sequence). Trimming shortened V by 4 bases and J by 0 bases, and 6 bases separated the two germline ends. The CDR3 is CASSTGMNTEAFF. The CDR3 nucleotides are TGTGCCAGTAGTACGGGAATGAACACTGAAGCTTTCTTT. Complete variable domain (other parts from reference TRBV19 and TRBJ1-1): DGGITQSPKYLFRKEGQNVTLSCEQNLNHDAMYWYRQDPGQGLRLIYYSQIVNDFQKGDIAEGYSVSREKKESFPLTVTSAQKNPTAFYLCASSTGMNTEAFFGQGTRLTVV.

This clone was counted once. The rearrangement uses TRBV7-3 and TRBJ1-2; the match to TRBD1 covers 10 bases. This CDR3 is 15 amino acids long. Losses at the gene ends were 1 base for V and 6 bases for J; bases not matched to a gene: 5. Germline assignment: CDR1 SGHTA and CDR2 FQGTGA. CDR3 amino acids: CASSLNPGQGHGYTF. The DNA for the CDR3 is TGTGCCAGCAGCTTAAACCCGGGACAGGGGCATGGCTACACCTTC.

This chain uses TRBV6-6 with TRBJ2-1; D is possibly TRBD1 (7 bases). CDR1 MNHNY and CDR2 SVGAGI come from the germline V gene (reference sequence). CDR3 length: 15 residues. The V end was cut by 5 bases, the J end by 7 bases, with 18 bases between. The CDR3 bases are TGTGCCAGCAGTAGCGATAGGGGGCGGGATAATGAGCAGTTCTTC. Encoded protein: CASSSDRGRDNEQFF.

The genes are TRBV6-6 and TRBJ2-7; TRBD2 agrees at 8 bases. The V gene end was trimmed by 2 bases and the J gene end by 3 bases; junction bases not matched to a gene: 3. Germline CDR1 reads MNHNY; CDR2 reads SVGAGI (reference sequence). The CDR3 contains 14 residues. The CDR3 sequence: CASSYRGGGYEQYF. The CDR3 DNA is TGTGCCAGCAGTTACCGGGGGGGTGGCTACGAGCAGTACTTC.

This sequence joins TRBV27 and TRBJ2-7; 7 bases are shared with TRBD1. Germline CDR1 and CDR2: MNHEY and SMNVEV (reference sequence). The CDR3 has 12 residues. V shed 8 bases, J shed 3 bases, and the junction held 4 bases outside the gene matches. The DNA for the CDR3 is TGTGCCAGCGGCCGGGACAGCTACGAGCAGTACTTC. Protein: CASGRDSYEQYF.

The V call is TRBV10-3, the J call TRBJ2-5, with D uncertain. Germline V gene data show CDR1 as ENHRY and CDR2 as SYGVKD. V lost 2 bases to trimming and J lost 5 bases, with 15 bases between them. This CDR3 spans 15 amino acids. The CDR3 loop reads CAISERQRLRETQYF. The CDR3 DNA reads TGTGCCATCAGTGAGCGCCAACGCCTCCGGGAGACCCAGTACTTC.

This clone has only a few counts. V usage is TRBV18 and J usage is TRBJ2-2, with D perhaps matching TRBD1 or TRBD2 (6 bases each). Trimming stripped 3 bases from V and 5 bases from J, with 16 bases between. CDR3 size: 16 residues. Germline CDR1 reads KGHSH; CDR2 reads LQKENI. CDR3 DNA sequence: TGTGCCAGCTCACCGACCGGAACGGGGGCTACCGGGGAGCTGTTTTTT. This codes for CASSPTGTGATGELFF.

J is TRBJ1-1 and V is TRBV19; D call uncertain. This CDR3 is built from 12 residues. CDR1 LNHDA and CDR2 SQIVND come from the germline V gene (reference sequence). V was cut by 5 bases and J by 6 bases, with 10 bases left in between. CDR3 sequence reads: CASSPDFAEAFF. The CDR3 bases are TGTGCCAGTAGTCCGGACTTTGCTGAAGCTTTCTTT.

The J gene is TRBJ2-1, the V gene TRBV11-3; possibly TRBD1 or TRBD2 for D (7 bases each). V was shortened by 6 bases and J by 6 bases, with 12 bases between the two germline ends. In germline, CDR1 is SGHNT, CDR2 YENEEA. The CDR3 is 13 residues long. Here the CDR3 DNA reads TGTGCCAGCAGGAGCGGGGACAGCAATGAGCAGTTCTTC. Amino acids: CASRSGDSNEQFF.

This clone appeared a single time. The chain joins TRBV4-1 to TRBJ1-4, with 7 bases fitting TRBD1. The length of the CDR3 is 16 residues. V lost 4 bases, J lost 8 bases, and 13 bases stayed unmatched. Germline V gene data show CDR1 as MGHRA and CDR2 as YSYEKL. CDR3 loop: CASSPPRTGRNEKLFF. In DNA, the CDR3 is TGCGCCAGCAGCCCACCTCGGACAGGCAGAAACGAAAAACTGTTTTTT.

This chain connects TRBV11-1 to TRBJ2-3; 15 nucleotides line up with TRBD2. Looked up from germline, CDR1 is SGHAT and CDR2 is FQDESV (reference sequence). The CDR3 covers 15 residues. V shed 3 bases and J 5 bases; nucleotides not matched to a gene: 0. The CDR3 is CASSLGLAGGDTQYF. The CDR3 DNA reads as TGTGCCAGCAGCTTGGGACTAGCGGGAGGAGATACGCAGTATTTT.

Comments on this clone: This sample includes further DNA sequences coding for the same CDR3. CDR3 bases: TGTGCCAGCAGTTTAGGAGGGGAGCAGTTCTTC. It is translated as CASSLGGEQFF. This rearrangement joins TRBV28 to TRBJ2-1; tentative D call: TRBD2 (6 bases). The V end lost 2 bases, the J end lost 10 bases, and 6 bases lay between the germline ends. Germline CDR1 MDHEN, CDR2 SYDVKM. The CDR3 sequence is 11 residues long.

The CDR3: CASSIKGPTAGTSGRVADTQYF. The CDR3 region has the DNA TGTGCCAGCAGTATAAAGGGCCCCACGGCCGGGACTAGCGGGAGGGTTGCAGATACGCAGTATTTT. The J gene is TRBJ2-3, the V gene TRBV2; TRBD2 aligns across 16 bases. This CDR3 region has 22 residues. V shed 5 bases, J shed 4 bases, and the junction held 21 bases outside the gene matches. Looked up from germline, CDR1 is SNHLY and CDR2 is FYNNEI.